The 17 T cell receptor beta chains given below trace back to one sample, sequenced in a study. Cells sorted as Tregs were CD4+, CD25+ and CD127-/low. One entry per CDR3 protein results from TCRdb running MiXCR on the 5' RACE reads. The table has tens of thousands of distinct CDR3 sequences, about 28% seen once. Sequenced input: tumor-infiltrating Tregs sorted from the breast tumor. The receptors were sampled from a female donor with breast cancer.

Many counts were recorded for this clonotype. The chain combines TRBV11-1 with TRBJ2-1, with 8 positions matching TRBD2. J was trimmed by 7 bases and V by 5 bases; bases with no gene match: 7. The CDR3 runs to 14 residues. Per the germline V gene, CDR1 is SGHAT and CDR2 is FQDESV (reference sequence). The CDR3 protein is CASSPIGGANEQFF. CDR3 DNA: TGTGCCAGCAGCCCCATCGGGGGGGCGAATGAGCAGTTCTTC.

This clonotype has just one count. The chain uses TRBV4-1 and TRBJ1-2; D remains unclear. Trimming took off 0 bases at V and 14 bases at J, with 16 bases between the two ends. This CDR3 is built from 13 residues. Germline assignment: CDR1 MGHRA and CDR2 YSYEKL. CDR3 sequence: CASSQDPSQSQTF. CDR3 DNA: TGCGCCAGCAGCCAAGACCCAAGCCAGAGTCAAACCTTC.

With regard to this clonotype: The conserved closing phenylalanine or tryptophan is absent in this CDR3, likely reflecting a read error. It is unclear where the CDR3 begins or ends on the DNA, so no DNA is shown, and the CDR3 is as TCRdb lists it. This chain's CDR3 is CASTSVTGFAEAYL. The rearrangement joins TRBV4-1 to TRBJ1-1; TRBD1, the table's D call, lacks a check against the DNA. CDR1 is MGHRA, CDR2 YSYEKL, per germline. 14 amino acids form the CDR3, both terminal residues included.

This clonotype showed up just a few times. The chain combines TRBV7-9 with TRBJ2-1; 10 bases agree with TRBD2. Germline trimming cut 7 bases from V and 4 bases from J; bases unmatched to any gene: 4. The CDR3 loop spans 14 amino acids. CDR1 is SEHNR, CDR2 FQNEAQ, per germline (reference sequence). Here the CDR3 reads CASTLAGGYNEQFF. The CDR3 coding sequence is TGTGCCAGCACGTTAGCGGGGGGTTACAATGAGCAGTTCTTC.

V and J are TRBV13 and TRBJ2-3; 7 bases line up with TRBD2. The CDR3 covers 17 residues. Germline trimming cut 0 bases from V and 3 bases from J; bases unmatched to any gene: 9. Germline V gives CDR1 PRHDT, CDR2 FYEKMQ (reference sequence). DNA of the CDR3: TGTGCCAGCAGCTTAGGTCGTGGAGCGGGAACTACAGATACGCAGTATTTT. Translating it yields CASSLGRGAGTTDTQYF.

This sequence joins TRBV6-1 and TRBJ2-7; tentative D call: TRBD1 (6 bases). The V end lost 8 bases, the J end lost 1 base, and 21 bases lay between the germline ends. CDR1 is MNHNS and CDR2 is SASEGT in the germline V gene. The CDR3 extends over 16 amino acids. This chain's CDR3 is CASLEMIRTASYEQYF. The CDR3 DNA is TGTGCCAGCTTAGAGATGATCCGGACAGCTTCCTACGAGCAGTACTTC.

This clonotype was picked up many times. The CDR3 region is CASSLLNSNQPQHF. The CDR3 coding sequence is TGTGCCAGCAGCTTGCTTAATAGCAATCAGCCCCAGCATTTT. The chain uses TRBV7-2 and TRBJ1-5; D unclear. Trimming pared 3 bases from V and 0 bases from J, leaving 6 bases between. The CDR3 is 14 amino acids. Germline CDR1 reads SGHTA; CDR2 reads FQGNSA.

This clonotype was counted at least ten times. This chain connects TRBV7-9 to TRBJ1-1; a possible D gene is TRBD1 (6 bases). The ends were cut back, 2 bases at V and 3 bases at J, with 16 bases in the middle. This CDR3 is 16 amino acids long. Germline V gene sequence: CDR1 SEHNR, CDR2 FQNEAQ (reference sequence). The CDR3 region has the DNA TGTGCCAGCAGCTTAAGTTCGTGGCAGGGGTACACTGAAGCTTTCTTT. Protein: CASSLSSWQGYTEAFF.

The chain is built from TRBV4-2 and TRBJ2-6; D uncertain. Germline CDR1 and CDR2: LGHNA and YNFKEQ. V was trimmed by 0 bases and J by 0 bases, leaving 15 bases between them. The CDR3 is 19 amino acids. The CDR3 is CASSQDRWITNSGANVLTF. CDR3 bases: TGTGCCAGCAGCCAAGATCGATGGATTACCAACTCTGGGGCCAACGTCCTGACTTTC.

This rearrangement joins TRBV6-5 to TRBJ1-1; D is undetermined. Germline assignment: CDR1 MNHEY and CDR2 SVGAGI. This CDR3 has 12 residues. Trimming shortened V by 2 bases and J by 11 bases, and 12 bases separated the two germline ends. In DNA, the CDR3 is TGTGCCAGCAGTTACAGGGCCGGGGAGGCTTTCTTT. It specifies CASSYRAGEAFF.

This clonotype was detected a few times. The rearrangement joins TRBV5-1 to TRBJ1-1; possibly TRBD1 for D (6 bases). Trimming took off 1 base at V and 1 base at J, with 14 bases between the two ends. This CDR3 is built from 16 residues. In germline, CDR1 is SGHRS, CDR2 YFSETQ. CDR3 DNA sequence: TGCGCCAGCAGCTTGAATGCAGGGGCCCGGAACACTGAAGCTTTCTTT. Amino acids: CASSLNAGARNTEAFF.

The chain couples TRBV12-3 or TRBV12-4 to TRBJ2-7; D ambiguous. V dropped 6 bases and J dropped 6 bases, with 15 bases sitting between them. This CDR3 contains 13 residues. CDR3 nucleotides: TGTGCCAGCAGCCGCACTTCGTCAATCGAGCAGTACTTC. Translation gives CASSRTSSIEQYF.

In its sample, this clonotype was seen a few times. The V call is TRBV5-1, the J call TRBJ1-2, with TRBD1 identical over 9 bases. V was clipped by 5 bases and J by 3 bases; unmatched bases: 5. Germline lookup yields CDR1 SGHRS and CDR2 YFSETQ. This CDR3 has 14 amino acids. CDR3 coding DNA: TGCGCCAGCAGGGGGACAGGGACGCACTATGGCTACACCTTC. Its protein product is CASRGTGTHYGYTF.

V usage is TRBV12-3 or TRBV12-4 and J usage is TRBJ1-2, with D possibly TRBD1 on 6 matching bases. The germline V and J ends were trimmed by 6 bases and 0 bases, with 11 bases remaining between them. The CDR3 extends over 14 amino acids. CDR3 DNA: TGTGCCAGCAGGCCGAGGACAGCTAACTATGGCTACACCTTC. Its translation is CASRPRTANYGYTF.

This clonotype occurred many times. This chain uses TRBV4-3 with TRBJ2-5; 7 bases match TRBD2. The CDR3 totals 16 residues. Looked up from germline, CDR1 is LGHNA and CDR2 is YSLEER. V lost 1 base to trimming and J lost 2 bases; unmatched junction nucleotides: 7. CDR3 nucleotides: TGCGCCAGCAGCCAAGGATGGGGAGGGATACAAGAGACCCAGTACTTC. Translated, it gives CASSQGWGGIQETQYF.

As for this clonotype: This may be a read error, as it is one base from a much larger clone. This chain joins TRBV4-3 and TRBJ1-1, with 10 bases that match TRBD1. This CDR3 is built from 15 residues. The germline gives CDR1 LGHNA, CDR2 YSLEER. The CDR3 DNA follows: TGCGCCAGCAGCCATACCGGACAGGGGGGCACTGAAGCTCTCTTT. Translated, it gives CASSHTGQGGTEALF.

This clonotype was found many times. The chain has TRBV20-1 and TRBJ1-2; TRBD1 might be the D (5 bases). V was clipped by 3 bases and J by 7 bases, with 9 bases between them. Germline V gene data show CDR1 as DFQATT and CDR2 as SNEGSKA (reference sequence). CDR3 length: 11 residues. CDR3 sequence reads: CSASRGVGYTF. CDR3 nucleotide sequence: TGCAGTGCTAGTAGGGGAGTTGGCTACACCTTC.